Detailed here is one T cell receptor beta chain. What it binds is not known. This specimen comes from a study of monozygotic twins with inflammatory bowel disease. Study-level points and caveats: Healthy twins shared more clonotypes with others than IBD patients, most markedly active ones.

For each CDR3 protein, TCRdb gives one entry from its re-call of the 5' RACE reads, without DNA. The repertoire shows approximately 140,000 distinct CDR3 sequences; the top ten hold 2% to 3%. CDR1 is MDHEN and CDR2 is SYDVKM in the germline V gene. CDR3 length: 17 residues. This sequence originates from a human donor with ulcerative colitis or Crohn's disease, or a healthy co-twin of an affected twin (not recorded which). The material sequenced was blood. The chain has TRBV28 and TRBJ1-6. The chain's CDR3 is CASLQGGTPRGNSPLHF.